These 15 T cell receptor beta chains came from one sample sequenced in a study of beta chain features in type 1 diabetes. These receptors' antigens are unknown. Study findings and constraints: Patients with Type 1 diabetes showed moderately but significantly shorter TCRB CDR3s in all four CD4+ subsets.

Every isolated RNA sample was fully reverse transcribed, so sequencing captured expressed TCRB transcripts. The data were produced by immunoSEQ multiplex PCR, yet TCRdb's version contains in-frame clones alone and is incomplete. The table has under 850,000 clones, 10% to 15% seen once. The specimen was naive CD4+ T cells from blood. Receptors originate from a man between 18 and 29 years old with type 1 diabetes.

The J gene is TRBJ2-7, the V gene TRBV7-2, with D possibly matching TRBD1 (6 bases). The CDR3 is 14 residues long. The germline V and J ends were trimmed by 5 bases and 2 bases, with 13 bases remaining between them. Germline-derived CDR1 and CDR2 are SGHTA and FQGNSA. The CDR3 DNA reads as TGTGCCAGCAGCCAACAGGGAAACACCTACGAGCAGTACTTC. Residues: CASSQQGNTYEQYF.

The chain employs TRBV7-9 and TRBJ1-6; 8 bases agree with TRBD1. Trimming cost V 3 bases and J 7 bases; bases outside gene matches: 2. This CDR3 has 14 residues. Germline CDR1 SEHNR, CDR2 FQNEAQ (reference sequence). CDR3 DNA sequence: TGTGCCAGCAGCTTGACAGGGGACAATTCACCCCTCCACTTT. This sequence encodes CASSLTGDNSPLHF.

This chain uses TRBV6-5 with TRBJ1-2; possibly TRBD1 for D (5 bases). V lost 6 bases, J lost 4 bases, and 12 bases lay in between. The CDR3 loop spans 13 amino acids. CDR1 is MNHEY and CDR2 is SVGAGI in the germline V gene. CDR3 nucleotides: TGTGCCAGCAGGACCGGGACCGTCTATGGCTACACCTTC. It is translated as CASRTGTVYGYTF.

The CDR3 sequence: CATSRDATYEQYF. The CDR3, as DNA: TGTGCCACCAGCAGAGATGCGACCTACGAGCAGTACTTC. The chain recombines TRBV15 with TRBJ2-7; D is unclear. Trimming cost V 0 bases and J 2 bases, with 5 bases left between them. This CDR3 comprises 13 residues. Germline V lookup: CDR1 LNHNV, CDR2 YYDKDF (reference sequence).

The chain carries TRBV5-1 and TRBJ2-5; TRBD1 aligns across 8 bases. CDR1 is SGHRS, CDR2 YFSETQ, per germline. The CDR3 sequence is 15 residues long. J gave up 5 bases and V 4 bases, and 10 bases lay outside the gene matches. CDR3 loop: CASSPTGQVGETQYF. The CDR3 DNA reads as TGCGCCAGCAGCCCCACGGGACAGGTTGGGGAGACCCAGTACTTC.

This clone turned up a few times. CDR3 in DNA: TGTGCCAGCAGCGACACTAGCGGGGGTCTTCCAAACATTCAGTACTTC. Residues: CASSDTSGGLPNIQYF. The gene calls are TRBV11-3 and TRBJ2-4, with 11 bases that match TRBD2. The CDR3 extends over 16 amino acids. After removal of 5 bases from V and 6 bases from J, the junction contained 9 bases not matched to a gene. Germline V gene sequence: CDR1 SGHNT, CDR2 YENEEA.

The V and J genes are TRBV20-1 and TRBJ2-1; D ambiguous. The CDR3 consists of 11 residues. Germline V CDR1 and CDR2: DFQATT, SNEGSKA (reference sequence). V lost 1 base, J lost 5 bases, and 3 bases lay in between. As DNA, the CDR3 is TGCAGTGCTAGAGGGGACAATGAGCAGTTCTTC. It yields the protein CSARGDNEQFF.

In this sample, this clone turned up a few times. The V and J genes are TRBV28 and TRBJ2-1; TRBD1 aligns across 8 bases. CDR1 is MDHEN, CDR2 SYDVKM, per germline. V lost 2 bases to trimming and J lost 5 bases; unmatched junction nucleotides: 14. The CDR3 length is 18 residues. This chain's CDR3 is CASSLDGQGHYQHNEQFF. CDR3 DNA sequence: TGTGCCAGCAGTTTAGATGGACAGGGCCACTACCAACACAATGAGCAGTTCTTC. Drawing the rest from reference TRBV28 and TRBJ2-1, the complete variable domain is DVKVTQSSRYLVKRTGEKVFLECVQDMDHENMFWYRQDPGLGLRLIYFSYDVKMKEKGDIPEGYSVSREKKERFSLILESASTNQTSMYLCASSLDGQGHYQHNEQFFGPGTRLTVL.

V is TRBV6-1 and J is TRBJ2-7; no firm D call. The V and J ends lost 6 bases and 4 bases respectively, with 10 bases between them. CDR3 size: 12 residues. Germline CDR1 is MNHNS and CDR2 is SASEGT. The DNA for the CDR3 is TGTGCCAGCAGACCGCGACAATACGAGCAGTACTTC. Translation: CASRPRQYEQYF.

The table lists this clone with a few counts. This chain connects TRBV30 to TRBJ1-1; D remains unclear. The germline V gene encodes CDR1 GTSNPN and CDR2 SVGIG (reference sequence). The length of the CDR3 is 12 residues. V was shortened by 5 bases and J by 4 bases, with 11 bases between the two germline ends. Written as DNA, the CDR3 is TGTGCCTGGGGAATGTGGGGCACTGAAGCTTTCTTT. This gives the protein CAWGMWGTEAFF.

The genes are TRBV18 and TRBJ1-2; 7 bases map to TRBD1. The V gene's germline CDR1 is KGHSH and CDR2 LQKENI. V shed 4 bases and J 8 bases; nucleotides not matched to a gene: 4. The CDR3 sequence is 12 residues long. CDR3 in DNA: TGTGCCAGCTCACGGGACAGAGGCGGCTACACCTTC. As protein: CASSRDRGGYTF.

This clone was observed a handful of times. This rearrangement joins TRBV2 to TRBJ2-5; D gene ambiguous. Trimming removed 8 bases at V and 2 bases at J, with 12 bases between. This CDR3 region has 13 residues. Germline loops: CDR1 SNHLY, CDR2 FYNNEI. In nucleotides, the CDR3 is TGTGCCAGCTGGTGGGATCTTCAAGAGACCCAGTACTTC. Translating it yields CASWWDLQETQYF.

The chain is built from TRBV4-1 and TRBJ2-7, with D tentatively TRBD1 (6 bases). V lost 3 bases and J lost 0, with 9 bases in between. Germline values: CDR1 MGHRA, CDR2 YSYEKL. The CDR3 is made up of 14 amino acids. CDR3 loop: CASSQGHNSYEQYF. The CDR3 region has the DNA TGCGCCAGCAGCCAGGGACACAACTCCTACGAGCAGTACTTC.

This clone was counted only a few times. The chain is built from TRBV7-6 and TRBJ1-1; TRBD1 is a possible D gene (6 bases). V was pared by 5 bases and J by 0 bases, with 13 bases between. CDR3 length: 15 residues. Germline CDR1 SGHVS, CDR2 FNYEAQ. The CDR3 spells CASSEQGNMNTEAFF. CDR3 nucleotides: TGTGCCAGCAGCGAGCAGGGGAACATGAACACTGAAGCTTTCTTT.

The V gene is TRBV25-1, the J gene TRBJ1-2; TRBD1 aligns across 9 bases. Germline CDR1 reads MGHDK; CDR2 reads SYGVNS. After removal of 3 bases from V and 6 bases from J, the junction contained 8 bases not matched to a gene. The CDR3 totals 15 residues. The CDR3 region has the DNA TGTGCCAGCAGTGAGACAACGGGGACAGGGAATGGCTACACCTTC. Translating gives CASSETTGTGNGYTF.